This T cell receptor beta chain was identified in a study of cytomegalovirus exposure and HLA in healthy donors. Details on this clone: As yet, its antigen is unknown.

Findings of the study overall: TCR beta chains associated with HLA were, in a later analysis, more clonally expanded than equally common others. CMV serostatus was the only recorded immune exposure for donors.

The PCR ran on 60 Vbeta and 13 Jbeta primers. TCRdb keeps only in-frame clones here, not all; method: immunoSEQ multiplex PCR. The profile shows 140,000 to 150,000 clones, about 75% of them singletons. The germline V gene has CDR1 SGHTA and CDR2 FQGTGA. V lost 5 bases and J lost 14, with 21 bases in between. The CDR3 length is 13 residues. This rearrangement joins TRBV7-3 to TRBJ1-2; a weak D match, TRBD1 (5 bases). This clonotype was obtained from a young man in good health and CMV-seronegative. The sample consisted of PBMCs. The CDR3 DNA sequence: TGTGCCAGCAGCCCATGGACACGGGAGCGCTTAACCTTC. This sequence encodes CASSPWTRERLTF. Looking up the rest from reference TRBV7-3 and TRBJ1-2 gives the full variable domain: GAGVSQTPSNKVTEKGKYVELRCDPISGHTALYWYRQSLGQGPEFLIYFQGTGAADDSGLPNDRFFAVRPEGSVSTLKIQRTERGDSAVYLCASSPWTRERLTFGSGTRLTVV.